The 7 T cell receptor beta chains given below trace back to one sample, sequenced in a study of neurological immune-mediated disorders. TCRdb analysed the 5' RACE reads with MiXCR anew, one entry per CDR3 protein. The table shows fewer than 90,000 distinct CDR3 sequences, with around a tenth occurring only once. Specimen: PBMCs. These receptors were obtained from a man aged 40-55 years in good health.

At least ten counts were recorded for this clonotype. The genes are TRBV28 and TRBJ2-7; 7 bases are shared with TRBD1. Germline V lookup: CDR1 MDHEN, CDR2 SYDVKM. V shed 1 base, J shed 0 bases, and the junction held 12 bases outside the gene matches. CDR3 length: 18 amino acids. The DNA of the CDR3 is TGTGCCAGCAGTTTATTGGGGACAGATCCCCTGAGCTCCTACGAGCAGTACTTC. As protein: CASSLLGTDPLSSYEQYF.

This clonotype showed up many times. CDR3 DNA sequence: TGCAGTGCTAGAGATCTCGGGCCGGGAGGCTCCTACAATGAGCAGTTCTTC. Protein product: CSARDLGPGGSYNEQFF. V gene TRBV20-1 combines with J gene TRBJ2-1; TRBD2 agrees at 7 bases. The V gene end was trimmed by 0 bases and the J gene end by 0 bases; junction bases not matched to a gene: 8. CDR3 length: 17 residues. Germline V CDR1 and CDR2: DFQATT, SNEGSKA (reference sequence).

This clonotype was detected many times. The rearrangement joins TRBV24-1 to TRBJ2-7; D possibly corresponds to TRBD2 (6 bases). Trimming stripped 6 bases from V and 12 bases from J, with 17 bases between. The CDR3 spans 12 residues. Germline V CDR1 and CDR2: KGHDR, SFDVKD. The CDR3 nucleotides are TGTGCCACCAGTCCGGGCGGGGCCGAAAGGTACTTC. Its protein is CATSPGGAERYF.

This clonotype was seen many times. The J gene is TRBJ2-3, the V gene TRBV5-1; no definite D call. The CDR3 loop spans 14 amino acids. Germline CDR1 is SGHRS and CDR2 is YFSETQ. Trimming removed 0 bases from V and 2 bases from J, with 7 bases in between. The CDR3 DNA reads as TGCGCCAGCAGCTTGGGCCCCTCCACAGATACGCAGTATTTT. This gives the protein CASSLGPSTDTQYF.

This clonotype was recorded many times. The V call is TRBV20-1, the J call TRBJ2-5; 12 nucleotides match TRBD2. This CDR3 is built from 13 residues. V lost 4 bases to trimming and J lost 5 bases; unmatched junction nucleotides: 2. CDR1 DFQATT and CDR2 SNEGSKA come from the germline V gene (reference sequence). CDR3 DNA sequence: TGCAGTGCTACTAGCGGGGGGGGGGAGACCCAGTACTTC. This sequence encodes CSATSGGGETQYF.

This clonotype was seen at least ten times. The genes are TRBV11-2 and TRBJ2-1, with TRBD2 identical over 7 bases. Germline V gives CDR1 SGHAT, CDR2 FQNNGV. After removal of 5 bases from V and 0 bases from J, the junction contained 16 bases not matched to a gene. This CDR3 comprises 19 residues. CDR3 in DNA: TGTGCCAGCAGCCCCCTGGGCCTAGCGGCAAGGAGCTCCTACAATGAGCAGTTCTTC. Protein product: CASSPLGLAARSSYNEQFF.

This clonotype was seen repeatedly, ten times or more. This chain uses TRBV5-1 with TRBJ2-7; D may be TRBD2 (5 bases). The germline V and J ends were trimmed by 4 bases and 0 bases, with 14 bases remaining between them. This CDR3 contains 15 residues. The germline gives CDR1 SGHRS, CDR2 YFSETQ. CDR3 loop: CASSAGVGSSYEQYF. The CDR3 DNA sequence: TGCGCCAGCAGCGCCGGCGTGGGGAGCTCCTACGAGCAGTACTTC.